This TCR beta chain was obtained from a study of regulatory T cells in long-lasting Graves disease. CDR3-region Arm-PCR and iRepertoire HTBI primers produced the TCR beta libraries. TCRdb redid the calling of the multiplex PCR reads with MiXCR, one entry per CDR3 protein. This sample has a few hundred thousand distinct CDR3 sequences, with roughly a sixth found just once. This clonotype came up many times. Time point reported: newly diagnosed GD, antithyroid drugs for less than 3 months. PBMC RNA served as the TCR library source. In addition, the sample was reused for a study of T cells in Graves' hyperthyroidism and ophthalmopathy. That work states: Thyroid ultrasound, orbital computed tomography, clinical symptoms, and serum thyroxine and TRAb underpinned diagnoses.

This sample comprised peripheral blood mononuclear cells (PBMCs), obtained at new diagnosis, from a patient treated with antithyroid drugs. This TCR derives from a man aged 35-49 years with Graves disease.

CDR3 bases: TGTGCCAGCAGTGAGGCGGCACCGGTTAGGGTCACAGATACGCAGTATTTT. Translation gives CASSEAAPVRVTDTQYF. V and J are TRBV2 and TRBJ2-3; the D is unclear. CDR3 length: 17 amino acids. Germline V lookup: CDR1 SNHLY, CDR2 FYNNEI. V was shortened by 3 bases and J by 2 bases, with 18 bases between the two germline ends.